The 10 T cell receptor beta chains given below trace back to one sample, sequenced in a study of OX40 agonist ivuxolimab in advanced cancers. The protocol was immunoSEQ multiplex PCR, while the TCRdb copy is restricted to in-frame clones and leaves out a portion. The table records about 100,000 clones, approximately 90% of them present only once. Sequencing was performed on CD4+ or CD8+ T cells sorted from blood, taken in a trial of the OX40 agonist ivuxolimab. These receptors originate from an adult with an advanced solid tumor such as melanoma, head and neck, liver or kidney cancer.

J is TRBJ2-1 and V is TRBV7-2; no clear D. Germline CDR1 is SGHTA and CDR2 is FQGNSA. Trimming pared 5 bases from V and 9 bases from J, leaving 8 bases between. The CDR3 sequence is 11 residues long. The CDR3 bases are TGTGCCAGCAGCCGTGTAGTTGAGCAGTTCTTC. This translates into CASSRVVEQFF. The whole variable domain, remainder taken from reference TRBV7-2 and TRBJ2-1, is GAGVSQSPSNKVTEKGKDVELRCDPISGHTALYWYRQSLGQGLEFLIYFQGNSAPDKSGLPSDRFSAERTGGSVSTLTIQRTQQEDSAVYLCASSRVVEQFFGPGTRLTVL.

The chain links TRBV10-3 to TRBJ2-5, with 11 bases identical to TRBD2. Germline V gives CDR1 ENHRY, CDR2 SYGVKD. J was trimmed by 4 bases and V by 3 bases; bases with no gene match: 4. The CDR3 loop spans 15 amino acids. The CDR3 DNA reads TGTGCCATCAGTGACGGGGGACTAGCGGCAGAGACCCAGTACTTC. This sequence encodes CAISDGGLAAETQYF.

In regard to this clone: One end of the junction varies from germline; a read error may be responsible. V is TRBV4-2 and J is TRBJ2-2; TRBD2 matches 12 bases. CDR3 length equals 17 residues. Germline V gives CDR1 LGHNA, CDR2 YNFKEQ. The CDR3 DNA reads as TGTGCCAACAGCCAAGCCCTGACTAGCGGGAGCACCGGGGAGCTGTTTTTT. This gives the protein CANSQALTSGSTGELFF.

The chain employs TRBV5-1 and TRBJ2-7, with 14 bases matching TRBD2. The CDR3 extends over 16 amino acids. With V trimmed by 4 bases and J by 3 bases, 6 bases remained unmatched. Germline-derived CDR1 and CDR2 are SGHRS and YFSETQ. This CDR3 is CASSAGTSGSIYEQYF. In nucleotides, the CDR3 is TGCGCCAGCAGCGCCGGGACTAGCGGGAGCATCTACGAGCAGTACTTC.

The rearrangement links TRBV7-2 to TRBJ1-3; maybe TRBD1 (5 bases). Trimming took off 6 bases at V and 1 base at J, with 7 bases between the two ends. The CDR3 contains 13 residues. CDR1 is SGHTA and CDR2 is FQGNSA in the germline V gene. The CDR3 sequence is CASRQASGNTIYF. The CDR3 DNA reads as TGTGCCAGCAGACAGGCGTCTGGAAACACCATATATTTT.

The chain employs TRBV11-1 and TRBJ2-7, with a tentative D call TRBD1 (6 bases). V was shortened by 5 bases and J by 7 bases, with 9 bases between the two germline ends. CDR1 SGHAT and CDR2 FQDESV come from the germline V gene (reference sequence). The CDR3 is 11 amino acids. In DNA, the CDR3 is TGTGCCAGCAGCGAGGGGGAAGAGCAGTACTTC. This sequence encodes CASSEGEEQYF.

The chain employs TRBV6-5 and TRBJ2-7; TRBD1 agrees at 9 bases. Unmatched junction bases numbered 7, after V lost 5 bases and J lost 2 bases. The germline CDR1 and CDR2 sequences are MNHEY and SVGAGI. CDR3 size: 15 residues. Here the CDR3 DNA reads TGTGCCAGCAGTCCCGGGACAGGGAGGCCCTACGAGCAGTACTTC. This encodes CASSPGTGRPYEQYF.

This rearrangement joins TRBV7-6 to TRBJ2-1, with 13 bases that match TRBD2. Germline CDR1 reads SGHVS; CDR2 reads FNYEAQ. J gave up 8 bases and V 5 bases, and 9 bases lay outside the gene matches. There are 16 residues in the CDR3. The CDR3: CASSAGLAGVFDEQFF. The CDR3 nucleotides are TGTGCCAGCAGCGCCGGACTAGCGGGAGTCTTCGATGAGCAGTTCTTC.

The V gene is TRBV28, the J gene TRBJ1-5; no reliable D call. CDR1 MDHEN and CDR2 SYDVKM come from the germline V gene. The CDR3 is 14 amino acids. V lost 3 bases and J lost 0, with 6 bases in between. The CDR3 protein is CASSLEYSNQPQHF. For the CDR3, the DNA is TGTGCCAGCAGTTTGGAGTATAGCAATCAGCCCCAGCATTTT.

CDR3 protein: CASSPSLVTDTQYF. In DNA, the CDR3 is TGTGCCAGCTCCCCAAGTTTAGTCACAGATACGCAGTATTTT. The chain is built from TRBV2 and TRBJ2-3, with D unresolved. The V end lost 8 bases, the J end lost 2 bases, and 14 bases lay between the germline ends. The length of the CDR3 is 14 residues. CDR1 and CDR2 from the germline V gene are SNHLY and FYNNEI.